These 15 T cell receptor beta chains came from one sample sequenced in a study of long-term antiretroviral therapy in people with HIV. immunoSEQ v3.0 was run at survey level. Clones were sequenced by immunoSEQ multiplex PCR, and TCRdb holds only the in-frame ones, with some missing. The sample holds about 28,000 clones, over 80% seen once. Sequences were derived from unsorted PBMCs, sampled 2.7 to 2.9 years after starting antiretroviral therapy. The receptors shown here come from a man in his thirties or forties with HIV.

The chain couples TRBV30 to TRBJ2-7; 13 nucleotides agree with TRBD2. CDR1 and CDR2 from the germline V gene are GTSNPN and SVGIG (reference sequence). The CDR3 has 15 amino acids. J gave up 2 bases and V 4 bases, and 5 bases lay outside the gene matches. CDR3 residues: CAWNQLAGGAYEQYF. CDR3 coding DNA: TGTGCCTGGAACCAACTAGCGGGAGGGGCCTACGAGCAGTACTTC. The entire variable domain, with the rest obtained from reference TRBV30 and TRBJ2-7, is as follows: SQTIHQWPATLVQPVGSPLSLECTVEGTSNPNLYWYRQAAGRGLQLLFYSVGIGQISSEVPQNLSASRPQDRQFILSSKKLLLSDSGFYLCAWNQLAGGAYEQYFGPGTRLTVT.

The V call is TRBV7-8, the J call TRBJ2-3; D may be TRBD1 (5 bases). CDR3 length: 14 residues. V dropped 1 base and J dropped 6 bases, with 11 bases sitting between them. CDR1 and CDR2 from the germline V gene are SGHVS and FQNEAQ. The CDR3: CASSLVPGSDTQYF. CDR3 nucleotides: TGTGCCAGCAGCTTAGTCCCAGGGTCCGATACGCAGTATTTT.

The rearrangement uses TRBV4-1 and TRBJ1-5; D gene ambiguous. The germline CDR1 and CDR2 sequences are MGHRA and YSYEKL. The CDR3 consists of 16 residues. Trimming pared 0 bases from V and 1 base from J, leaving 10 bases between. CDR3 DNA: TGCGCCAGCAGCCAAGATCCTGGCATAAGCAATCAGCCCCAGCATTTT. This sequence encodes CASSQDPGISNQPQHF.

This rearrangement joins TRBV30 to TRBJ2-7; D might be TRBD1 or TRBD2, each matching 5 bases. Germline V lookup: CDR1 GTSNPN, CDR2 SVGIG (reference sequence). V lost 5 bases and J lost 2, with 10 bases in between. The CDR3 totals 12 residues. The CDR3: CAWSRDAYEQYF. Written as DNA, the CDR3 is TGTGCCTGGTCCCGGGACGCCTACGAGCAGTACTTC.

The chain employs TRBV15 and TRBJ1-1; D is ambiguous. The CDR3 is made up of 15 amino acids. V was shortened by 3 bases and J by 5 bases, with 16 bases between the two germline ends. Germline V lookup: CDR1 LNHNV, CDR2 YYDKDF (reference sequence). As DNA, the CDR3 is TGTGCCACCAGCAGTTTTGTAGGGCTGGAGACTGAAGCTTTCTTT. Its protein is CATSSFVGLETEAFF.

The rearrangement joins TRBV27 to TRBJ2-6; 11 positions agree with TRBD1. The CDR3 loop spans 18 amino acids. CDR1 MNHEY and CDR2 SMNVEV come from the germline V gene (reference sequence). J was trimmed by 0 bases and V by 5 bases; bases with no gene match: 6. The CDR3 reads CASSPRTGGNSGANVLTF. For the CDR3, the DNA is TGTGCCAGCAGTCCACGGACAGGGGGCAACTCTGGGGCCAACGTCCTGACTTTC. The full variable domain, rest sourced from reference TRBV27 and TRBJ2-6, is EAQVTQNPRYLITVTGKKLTVTCSQNMNHEYMSWYRQDPGLGLRQIYYSMNVEVTDKGDVPEGYKVSRKEKRNFPLILESPSPNQTSLYFCASSPRTGGNSGANVLTFGAGSRLTVL.

In this sample, this clone turned up once. The V and J genes are TRBV19 and TRBJ1-2; 9 bases align to TRBD1. CDR3 length: 16 residues. V lost 5 bases to trimming and J lost 3 bases; unmatched junction nucleotides: 10. Germline V gives CDR1 LNHDA, CDR2 SQIVND (reference sequence). The CDR3 region is CASSVGQGRWDYGYTF. The CDR3 DNA sequence: TGTGCCAGTAGTGTGGGACAGGGTAGATGGGACTATGGCTACACCTTC.

The genes are TRBV5-1 and TRBJ2-7, with D perhaps given as TRBD1 or TRBD2 (5 bases each). Germline assignment: CDR1 SGHRS and CDR2 YFSETQ. Trimming removed 0 bases from V and 6 bases from J, with 10 bases in between. This CDR3 spans 13 amino acids. The CDR3 region has the DNA TGCGCCAGCAGCTTGGCGGTCGGGACCGAGCAGTACTTC. The encoded protein is CASSLAVGTEQYF.

J is TRBJ2-2 and V is TRBV7-2; 7 bases fit TRBD2. CDR1 is SGHTA and CDR2 is FQGNSA in the germline V gene. The CDR3 is 15 amino acids. The J segment lost 5 bases and the V segment lost 1 base, leaving 4 bases of the junction unmatched. The CDR3 here is CASSLVGLTTGELFF. The CDR3 DNA is TGTGCCAGCAGCTTAGTGGGACTAACTACCGGGGAGCTGTTTTTT. The full variable domain, rest sourced from reference TRBV7-2 and TRBJ2-2, is GAGVSQSPSNKVTEKGKDVELRCDPISGHTALYWYRQSLGQGLEFLIYFQGNSAPDKSGLPSDRFSAERTGGSVSTLTIQRTQQEDSAVYLCASSLVGLTTGELFFGEGSRLTVL.

The chain links TRBV5-4 to TRBJ2-3; D not certain. Trimming stripped 0 bases from V and 5 bases from J, with 10 bases between. The CDR3 covers 14 residues. CDR1 is SGHNT and CDR2 is YYREEE in the germline V gene (reference sequence). The CDR3 here is CASSLARNIDTQYF. CDR3 coding DNA: TGTGCCAGCAGCTTGGCTCGGAACATAGATACGCAGTATTTT. The variable domain in full, with the rest retrieved from reference TRBV5-4 and TRBJ2-3, is ETGVTQSPTHLIKTRGQQVTLRCSSQSGHNTVSWYQQALGQGPQFIFQYYREEENGRGNFPPRFSGLQFPNYSSELNVNALELDDSALYLCASSLARNIDTQYFGPGTRLTVL.

This sequence joins TRBV5-6 and TRBJ2-5; D not certain. Trimming took off 0 bases at V and 6 bases at J, with 6 bases between the two ends. CDR3 length: 12 amino acids. Germline assignment: CDR1 SGHDT and CDR2 YYEEEE. CDR3 in amino acids: CASSLALKTQYF. The CDR3 nucleotides read TGTGCCAGCAGCTTGGCCTTGAAGACCCAGTACTTC.

This clone was counted between two and nine times. Additional DNA sequences in this sample encode the identical CDR3. This rearrangement joins TRBV19 to TRBJ1-1; D ambiguous. The CDR3 length is 13 residues. Germline V CDR1 and CDR2: LNHDA, SQIVND (reference sequence). V lost 1 base, J lost 2 bases, and 5 bases lay in between. The CDR3 here is CASSIVLNTEAFF. The CDR3 DNA reads as TGTGCCAGTAGTATAGTCTTAAACACTGAAGCTTTCTTT.

This chain links TRBV9 with TRBJ2-1; 8 nucleotides match TRBD1. Unmatched junction bases numbered 6, after V lost 3 bases and J lost 4 bases. Germline V gene lookup returns CDR1 SGDLS and CDR2 YYNGEE. The CDR3 consists of 15 residues. Here the CDR3 reads CASSGRDRQYNEQFF. DNA of the CDR3: TGTGCCAGCAGCGGCCGGGACAGGCAATACAATGAGCAGTTCTTC.

This clone appeared once. The chain employs TRBV10-2 and TRBJ1-1; TRBD1 agrees at 8 bases. Germline V gives CDR1 WSHSY, CDR2 SAAADI. CDR3 size: 16 residues. With 3 bases clipped from V and 1 base from J, the junction kept 7 bases outside the gene matches. CDR3 amino acids: CASSDTRGLSNTEAFF. For the CDR3, the DNA is TGCGCCAGCAGTGATACCAGGGGGCTATCGAACACTGAAGCTTTCTTT.

V usage is TRBV5-1 and J usage is TRBJ1-2, with TRBD1 identical over 11 bases. Trimming removed 0 bases from V and 8 bases from J; junction bases left unmatched: 3. There are 14 residues in the CDR3. CDR1 and CDR2 from the germline V gene are SGHRS and YFSETQ. CDR3 amino acids: CASSLAGTGGGYTF. In DNA form, the CDR3 reads TGCGCCAGCAGCTTGGCCGGGACAGGGGGAGGCTACACCTTC. Full variable domain (remainder filled in from reference TRBV5-1 and TRBJ1-2): KAGVTQTPRYLIKTRGQQVTLSCSPISGHRSVSWYQQTPGQGLQFLFEYFSETQRNKGNFPGRFSGRQFSNSRSEMNVSTLELGDSALYLCASSLAGTGGGYTFGSGTRLTVV.